This paragraph reports one T cell receptor beta chain. This specimen belongs to a study of T cell changes during pregnancy in multiple sclerosis. The protocol was immunoSEQ multiplex PCR, while the TCRdb copy is restricted to in-frame clones and leaves out a portion. The sample yields about 61,000 clones, approximately 91% seen once. The germline V gene encodes CDR1 DFQATT and CDR2 SNEGSKA (reference sequence). The CDR3 is 11 residues long. V was pared by 6 bases and J by 8 bases, with 11 bases between. This sequence was found in a female donor with multiple sclerosis, enrolled in a pregnancy study. The input for sequencing was peripheral blood, taken in the first trimester of pregnancy. The chain carries TRBV20-1 and TRBJ2-1; no reliable D call. The CDR3 spells CSARVMDEQFF. CDR3 bases: TGCAGTGCCCGGGTCATGGATGAGCAGTTCTTC.